Listed below are T cell receptor beta chains from one sample, sequenced in a study of blood T cell repertoires in COVID-19. Profiling relied on immunoSEQ multiplex PCR, and the TCRdb table lists in-frame clones only, not all of them. Of under 300,000 clones in the sample, under 90% are singletons; the top ten hold under 3%. Sequencing input: peripheral blood. The receptors here all came from a woman aged 55 to 70 with active or convalescent COVID-19. Each CDR3 is given with its conserved first and last residue. The order of the fields is CDR3 DNA, CDR3 protein, clone size, D gene, V gene, J gene. A D gene is named only where the DNA matches it firmly. Where a row states a size, it is once, few, many or the class of an expanded clone; other rows omit it.

CDR3 DNA: TGTGCCAGCAGTGACGGCGGGGGGGTTTCCTACAATGAGCAGTTCTTC
CDR3 protein: CASSDGGGVSYNEQFF
clone size: -
D gene: TRBD2
V gene: TRBV6-4
J gene: TRBJ2-1

CDR3 DNA: TGTGCCAGCAGTTACGCGGCGGGGCCGTACTACAATGAGCAGTTCTTC
CDR3 protein: CASSYAAGPYYNEQFF
clone size: -
D gene: -
V gene: TRBV6-2/TRBV6-3
J gene: TRBJ2-1

CDR3 DNA: TGTGCCAGCAGTGACTGGGACAGGGGAGACTCCTACGAGCAGTACTTC
CDR3 protein: CASSDWDRGDSYEQYF
clone size: -
D gene: TRBD1
V gene: TRBV25-1
J gene: TRBJ2-7

CDR3 DNA: TGTGCCAGCAGCCTCCTAGGGATGAAGAGCGGTGGGGGGGCCCACGAGCAGTACTTC
CDR3 protein: CASSLLGMKSGGGAHEQYF
clone size: -
D gene: -
V gene: TRBV14
J gene: TRBJ2-7

CDR3 DNA: TGTGCCAGCTCGCCCCCGGGGGGCCCCTACAATGAGCAGTTCTTC
CDR3 protein: CASSPPGGPYNEQFF
clone size: -
D gene: -
V gene: TRBV18
J gene: TRBJ2-1

CDR3 DNA: TGTGCCAGCAGCCTTCTTAGCGGGGCACTCACAGATACGCAGTATTTT
CDR3 protein: CASSLLSGALTDTQYF
clone size: -
D gene: TRBD2
V gene: TRBV9
J gene: TRBJ2-3

CDR3 DNA: TGTGCCAGCAGTATGGACGGAGGTCTTAGCACAGATACGCAGTATTTT
CDR3 protein: CASSMDGGLSTDTQYF
clone size: -
D gene: -
V gene: TRBV2
J gene: TRBJ2-3

CDR3 DNA: TGTGCCAGCAGCAGACAGGGAGCGAACACTGAAGCTTTCTTT
CDR3 protein: CASSRQGANTEAFF
clone size: -
D gene: TRBD1
V gene: TRBV6-2/TRBV6-3
J gene: TRBJ1-1

CDR3 DNA: TGTGCCAGCAAGCCCCCAGGGAACACTGAAGCTTTCTTT
CDR3 protein: CASKPPGNTEAFF
clone size: -
D gene: -
V gene: TRBV2
J gene: TRBJ1-1

CDR3 DNA: TGTGCCAGCAGCTTGACACAGGGGTGGTATGGCTACACCTTC
CDR3 protein: CASSLTQGWYGYTF
clone size: -
D gene: TRBD1
V gene: TRBV11-2
J gene: TRBJ1-2

CDR3 DNA: TGTGCCAGCAGTAAAGCGGGGCGAGGGGACAATGAGCAGTTCTTC
CDR3 protein: CASSKAGRGDNEQFF
clone size: -
D gene: TRBD2
V gene: TRBV6-2/TRBV6-3
J gene: TRBJ2-1

CDR3 DNA: TGTGCCAGCAGTTTAACAGGGTCTGGCTACACCTTC
CDR3 protein: CASSLTGSGYTF
clone size: -
D gene: -
V gene: TRBV12-3/TRBV12-4
J gene: TRBJ1-2

CDR3 DNA: TGTGCCATCAGTGGACAGGGCACTGAAGCTTTCTTT
CDR3 protein: CAISGQGTEAFF
clone size: -
D gene: TRBD1
V gene: TRBV10-3
J gene: TRBJ1-1

CDR3 DNA: TGTGCCAGCAGTGAAGGGGGGGGCCTCGGCACAGATACGCAGTATTTT
CDR3 protein: CASSEGGGLGTDTQYF
clone size: -
D gene: -
V gene: TRBV6-1
J gene: TRBJ2-3

CDR3 DNA: TGTGCCATCCGGGACATCTGGAACACTGAAGCTTTCTTT
CDR3 protein: CAIRDIWNTEAFF
clone size: few
D gene: -
V gene: TRBV10-3
J gene: TRBJ1-1

CDR3 DNA: TGTGCCACCAGCAGGGGACAGGGGGTTGACTATGGCTACACCTTC
CDR3 protein: CATSRGQGVDYGYTF
clone size: -
D gene: TRBD1
V gene: TRBV15
J gene: TRBJ1-2

CDR3 DNA: TGTGCCAGCAGCTTACAGGGGCAGAACACTGAAGCTTTCTTT
CDR3 protein: CASSLQGQNTEAFF
clone size: -
D gene: -
V gene: TRBV7-2
J gene: TRBJ1-1

CDR3 DNA: TGTGCCAGCAGCCAAGATATCGGGGGAGCTAGCACAGATACGCAGTATTTT
CDR3 protein: CASSQDIGGASTDTQYF
clone size: -
D gene: -
V gene: TRBV3-1/TRBV3-2
J gene: TRBJ2-3

CDR3 DNA: TGTGCCAGCAGCAAGTGGAACAGGGTCGAATTTCAAGCTAACTATGGCTACACCTTC
CDR3 protein: CASSKWNRVEFQANYGYTF
clone size: -
D gene: -
V gene: TRBV21-1
J gene: TRBJ1-2

CDR3 DNA: TGTGCCAGTAGCCCCGACAGTAACTATGGCTACACCTTC
CDR3 protein: CASSPDSNYGYTF
clone size: -
D gene: -
V gene: TRBV19
J gene: TRBJ1-2

CDR3 DNA: TGTGCCAGCAGCTTAGAGGCCAGGGCTAATTCACCCCTCCACTTT
CDR3 protein: CASSLEARANSPLHF
clone size: -
D gene: -
V gene: TRBV7-2
J gene: TRBJ1-6

CDR3 DNA: TGTGCCAGCAGCTTGGGGAGCCCAGCCCAAAAACTGTTTTTT
CDR3 protein: CASSLGSPAQKLFF
clone size: -
D gene: -
V gene: TRBV11-2
J gene: TRBJ1-4

CDR3 DNA: TGTGCCAGTAGTATGTCTGGGAGAAGCAATCAGCCCCAGCATTTT
CDR3 protein: CASSMSGRSNQPQHF
clone size: -
D gene: -
V gene: TRBV19
J gene: TRBJ1-5

CDR3 DNA: TGCGCCAGCAGCCAGCCGGACAGGGGAAAAGATCAGCCCCAGCATTTT
CDR3 protein: CASSQPDRGKDQPQHF
clone size: -
D gene: TRBD1
V gene: TRBV4-1
J gene: TRBJ1-5

CDR3 DNA: TGTGCTAGCAGCTTCGGGAGGGACTATGGCGAGACCCAGTACTTC
CDR3 protein: CASSFGRDYGETQYF
clone size: -
D gene: TRBD2
V gene: TRBV7-7
J gene: TRBJ2-5

CDR3 DNA: TGTGCCAGCAGCTTCGACAGTCGGAGCGAGCAGTACTTC
CDR3 protein: CASSFDSRSEQYF
clone size: -
D gene: -
V gene: TRBV5-6
J gene: TRBJ2-7

CDR3 DNA: TGTGCCAGCAGCAAGAACCAGGGTCCGAACACTGAAGCTTTCTTT
CDR3 protein: CASSKNQGPNTEAFF
clone size: -
D gene: -
V gene: TRBV7-8
J gene: TRBJ1-1

CDR3 DNA: TGTGCCAGCAGCCAGGAGACAGGAAGCTATGGCTACACCTTC
CDR3 protein: CASSQETGSYGYTF
clone size: few
D gene: -
V gene: TRBV3-1/TRBV3-2
J gene: TRBJ1-2

CDR3 DNA: TGTGCCAGCAGCAGGGGAATGGCGAGGGGCTACACCTTC
CDR3 protein: CASSRGMARGYTF
clone size: -
D gene: -
V gene: TRBV7-2
J gene: TRBJ1-2

CDR3 DNA: TGTGCCAGCAGCTTTGCCCAGGGTGGAGGCTACACCTTC
CDR3 protein: CASSFAQGGGYTF
clone size: -
D gene: -
V gene: TRBV7-2
J gene: TRBJ1-2

CDR3 DNA: TGTGCCAGCAGCTTATCCGGGGGAATGAACACTGAAGCTTTCTTT
CDR3 protein: CASSLSGGMNTEAFF
clone size: -
D gene: -
V gene: TRBV7-9
J gene: TRBJ1-1

CDR3 DNA: TGTGCCAGCAGTGAAATGGCAGGGGGGCATCAGCCCCAGCATTTT
CDR3 protein: CASSEMAGGHQPQHF
clone size: -
D gene: TRBD1
V gene: TRBV6-1
J gene: TRBJ1-5

CDR3 DNA: TGTGCCAGCAGCTTCACAGCTTTCTATGGCTACACCTTC
CDR3 protein: CASSFTAFYGYTF
clone size: -
D gene: -
V gene: TRBV5-4
J gene: TRBJ1-2

CDR3 DNA: TGTGCCAGTAGTAGGGCAACAGGCGATCAGCCCCAGCATTTT
CDR3 protein: CASSRATGDQPQHF
clone size: -
D gene: -
V gene: TRBV19
J gene: TRBJ1-5

CDR3 DNA: TGTGCCAGCAGCCAAGCAACAGGGGAAGTCGGCGAGCAGTACTTC
CDR3 protein: CASSQATGEVGEQYF
clone size: -
D gene: TRBD1
V gene: TRBV3-1/TRBV3-2
J gene: TRBJ2-7

CDR3 DNA: TGTGCCAGCAGCCAAGGGAAAGGGACAGGGGCCGATCAGCCCCAGCATTTT
CDR3 protein: CASSQGKGTGADQPQHF
clone size: few
D gene: TRBD1
V gene: TRBV3-1/TRBV3-2
J gene: TRBJ1-5

CDR3 DNA: TGTGCCAGCAGCTTGGGAGTGGCGGGCGTGAGGGAGCTGTTTTTT
CDR3 protein: CASSLGVAGVRELFF
clone size: -
D gene: -
V gene: TRBV5-5
J gene: TRBJ2-2

CDR3 DNA: TGTGCCACCAGCAGAGATCGGGGACAGGGAGGTCAGCCCCAGCATTTT
CDR3 protein: CATSRDRGQGGQPQHF
clone size: -
D gene: TRBD1
V gene: TRBV15
J gene: TRBJ1-5

CDR3 DNA: TGTGCCATCCGGCCGGACAGGGGGCCCTATGGCTACACCTTC
CDR3 protein: CAIRPDRGPYGYTF
clone size: -
D gene: TRBD1
V gene: TRBV10-3
J gene: TRBJ1-2

CDR3 DNA: TGCGCCAGCAGCCGCACGGAGCTCTGGGCGGGGGGCCCACGGACCCAGTACTTC
CDR3 protein: CASSRTELWAGGPRTQYF
clone size: -
D gene: TRBD2
V gene: TRBV5-1
J gene: TRBJ2-5

CDR3 DNA: TGTGCCAGCAGTCTGCGGCCCTATGGCTACACCTTC
CDR3 protein: CASSLRPYGYTF
clone size: -
D gene: -
V gene: TRBV6-5
J gene: TRBJ1-2